What follows are 25 T cell receptor beta chains derived from one specimen sequenced in a study of T-cell reconstitution after alpha-beta-depleted transplantation in children. Unique molecular identifiers were incorporated into the prepared TCRbeta library. One entry per CDR3 protein, called by TCRdb with MiXCR from the PCR reads. Of fewer than 550,000 distinct CDR3 sequences listed, about an eighth were seen once; the top ten hold approximately 14%. The sequencing used PBMCs, mostly from graft donor cells, collected 180 days after TCRalphabeta/CD19-depleted stem cell transplant. The receptor set was obtained from a female patient aged 2 to 10 who had a stem cell transplant for aplastic anemia, so the T cells may come from the graft donor.

The chain employs TRBV12-3 or TRBV12-4 and TRBJ1-1; D uncertain. Trimming took 5 bases from V and 1 from J, leaving 11 bases between them. The CDR3 contains 14 residues. Here the CDR3 reads CASSKRDGNTEAFF. The CDR3 bases are TGTGCCAGCAGTAAGAGGGATGGGAACACTGAAGCTTTCTTT.

This clonotype was counted ten times or more. The chain employs TRBV5-6 and TRBJ2-1, with 10 positions matching TRBD2. The germline CDR1 and CDR2 sequences are SGHDT and YYEEEE. This CDR3 region has 18 residues. The ends lost 0 bases at V and 3 bases at J; junction bases unmatched: 9. This chain's CDR3 is CASSLVGSGRTDYNEQFF. DNA for the CDR3: TGTGCCAGCAGCTTGGTAGGTAGCGGGAGGACTGACTACAATGAGCAGTTCTTC.

The chain combines TRBV3-1 with TRBJ2-2; D perhaps matches TRBD1 (6 bases). V gave up 0 bases and J gave up 4 bases, with 18 bases separating them. This CDR3 has 18 residues. Germline-derived CDR1 and CDR2 are LGHDT and YNNKEL (reference sequence). Written as DNA, the CDR3 is TGTGCCAGCAGCCAAGAACCTCATACAGGGTTGAGCACCGGGGAGCTGTTTTTT. It is translated as CASSQEPHTGLSTGELFF.

V and J are TRBV20-1 and TRBJ2-3, with TRBD2 as a possible D gene (5 bases). The CDR3 extends over 14 amino acids. The germline gives CDR1 DFQATT, CDR2 SNEGSKA (reference sequence). Trimming cost V 2 bases and J 4 bases, with 13 bases left between them. The CDR3 reads CSARLAGGSDTQYF. In nucleotides, the CDR3 is TGCAGTGCTAGACTTGCGGGTGGGTCAGATACGCAGTATTTT.

The chain carries TRBV18 and TRBJ2-7, with TRBD1 identical over 10 bases. V shed 4 bases, J shed 0 bases, and the junction held 6 bases outside the gene matches. The CDR3 loop spans 16 amino acids. CDR1 and CDR2 (germline): KGHSH, LQKENI. The CDR3 DNA is TGTGCCAGCTCACAACGGACAGGGGGGCCCTCCTACGAGCAGTACGTC. Its protein is CASSQRTGGPSYEQYV.

This clonotype was detected only a few times. This rearrangement joins TRBV24-1 to TRBJ2-7; D is undetermined. Germline V gene sequence: CDR1 KGHDR, CDR2 SFDVKD. Trimming stripped 0 bases from V and 7 bases from J, with 12 bases between. The CDR3 length is 14 residues. CDR3 protein: CATSDLADEGEQYV. CDR3 DNA: TGTGCCACCAGTGATTTGGCGGACGAAGGAGAGCAGTACGTC.

There are a few counts of this clonotype. CDR3 loop: CASSLAVMGQGGQETQYF. As DNA, the CDR3 is TGTGCCAGCAGCTTAGCAGTAATGGGACAGGGGGGCCAAGAGACCCAGTACTTC. The rearrangement uses TRBV7-2 and TRBJ2-5; TRBD1 matches at 11 bases. V gave up 0 bases and J gave up 1 base; unmatched junction bases: 7. The CDR3 sequence is 18 residues long. The germline V gene encodes CDR1 SGHTA and CDR2 FQGNSA.

This clonotype was counted only a few times. J is TRBJ2-7 and V is TRBV20-1; D may be TRBD1 (6 bases). Germline loops: CDR1 DFQATT, CDR2 SNEGSKA (reference sequence). The CDR3 has 16 amino acids. The ends were cut back, 3 bases at V and 3 bases at J, with 21 bases in the middle. The CDR3 spells CSASLNPSDSGYEQYV. CDR3 sequence (DNA): TGCAGTGCTAGTTTGAATCCGTCGGACAGCGGCTACGAGCAGTACGTC.

This clonotype was found a few times. The chain joins TRBV11-2 to TRBJ2-4; D gene uncertain. Trimming removed 5 bases at V and 1 base at J, with 9 bases between. This CDR3 is built from 14 residues. In germline, CDR1 is SGHAT, CDR2 FQNNGV. In DNA, the CDR3 is TGTGCCAGCAGCCAAACAAGCGCCAAAAACATTCAGTACTTC. The encoded protein is CASSQTSAKNIQYF.

This chain joins TRBV18 and TRBJ2-1; no clear D. The V and J ends lost 6 bases and 0 bases respectively, with 6 bases between them. The CDR3 runs to 13 residues. The germline V gene encodes CDR1 KGHSH and CDR2 LQKENI. CDR3 protein: CASSRSSYNEQFF. For the CDR3, the DNA is TGTGCCAGCTCGCGTAGCTCCTACAATGAGCAGTTCTTC.

This clonotype came up a few times. The CDR3 DNA follows: TGTGCCAGCAGCCCCACACAGGGAAACACCGGGGAGCTGTTTTTT. Protein: CASSPTQGNTGELFF. V is TRBV3-1 and J is TRBJ2-2; D is perhaps TRBD1 (6 bases). Trimming took 4 bases from V and 2 from J, leaving 11 bases between them. Germline V gene sequence: CDR1 LGHDT, CDR2 YNNKEL (reference sequence). CDR3 size: 15 residues.

J is TRBJ2-1 and V is TRBV18; 10 bases align to TRBD2. The CDR3 has 15 residues. CDR1 KGHSH and CDR2 LQKENI come from the germline V gene. Germline trimming cut 3 bases from V and 10 bases from J; bases unmatched to any gene: 9. The CDR3 coding sequence is TGTGCCAGCTCACCGTCAGCGGGAGGGCTAAAGGAGCAGTTCTTC. As protein: CASSPSAGGLKEQFF.

This chain connects TRBV28 to TRBJ2-7; 10 positions match TRBD1. This CDR3 spans 13 amino acids. Germline V CDR1 and CDR2: MDHEN, SYDVKM. V was clipped by 9 bases and J by 7 bases; unmatched bases: 9. CDR3 nucleotides: TGTGCCAGTTGGCGGACAGGGGGTGCGGAGCAGTACTTC. It translates to CASWRTGGAEQYF.

This clonotype was observed a few times. The chain links TRBV11-2 to TRBJ2-5, with 14 bases that match TRBD2. The V gene's germline CDR1 is SGHAT and CDR2 FQNNGV. Unmatched junction bases numbered 9, after V lost 5 bases and J lost 7 bases. This CDR3 region has 16 residues. The CDR3 spells CASSIDGLAGGWTQYF. The CDR3, as DNA: TGTGCCAGCAGCATTGATGGACTAGCGGGGGGATGGACCCAGTACTTC.

This clonotype was observed a handful of times. J is TRBJ2-7 and V is TRBV18, with unresolved D. The CDR3 totals 15 residues. Germline V lookup: CDR1 KGHSH, CDR2 LQKENI. V lost 0 bases and J lost 3, with 12 bases in between. The CDR3 sequence: CASSPPIGSGYEQYF. The CDR3 nucleotides read TGTGCCAGCTCACCACCAATAGGGTCTGGCTACGAGCAGTACTTC. Full variable domain (remainder filled in from reference TRBV18 and TRBJ2-7): NAGVMQNPRHLVRRRGQEARLRCSPMKGHSHVYWYRQLPEEGLKFMVYLQKENIIDESGMPKERFSAEFPKEGPSILRIQQVVRGDSAAYFCASSPPIGSGYEQYFGPGTRLTVT.

The sample holds a few counts of this clonotype. The genes are TRBV7-2 and TRBJ2-5, with TRBD2 identical over 10 bases. This CDR3 is 16 amino acids long. V shed 4 bases and J 1 base; nucleotides not matched to a gene: 6. Per the germline V gene, CDR1 is SGHTA and CDR2 is FQGNSA. CDR3 in DNA: TGTGCCAGCAGCTCCCGGACTAGCGGAGGCCAAGAGACCCAGTACTTC. It encodes CASSSRTSGGQETQYF. The complete variable domain, with remaining parts taken from reference TRBV7-2 and TRBJ2-5, reads GAGVSQSPSNKVTEKGKDVELRCDPISGHTALYWYRQSLGQGLEFLIYFQGNSAPDKSGLPSDRFSAERTGGSVSTLTIQRTQQEDSAVYLCASSSRTSGGQETQYFGPGTRLLVL.

V gene TRBV6-5 combines with J gene TRBJ1-1; D possibly corresponds to TRBD1 (5 bases). Trimming pared 0 bases from V and 5 bases from J, leaving 10 bases between. The CDR3 runs to 14 residues. Germline assignment: CDR1 MNHEY and CDR2 SVGAGI. CDR3 coding DNA: TGTGCCAGCAGTTACTCGTCGGGGCGAACTGAAGCTTTCTTT. It codes for CASSYSSGRTEAFF.

The sample holds many counts of this clonotype. The genes are TRBV30 and TRBJ1-2; D remains ambiguous. Trimming cost V 0 bases and J 2 bases, with 7 bases left between them. The CDR3 totals 13 residues. CDR1 is GTSNPN and CDR2 is SVGIG in the germline V gene (reference sequence). The CDR3 sequence is CAWSVGNNYGYTF. DNA of the CDR3: TGTGCCTGGAGTGTAGGAAACAACTATGGCTACACCTTC.

This clonotype appeared a few times. The chain has TRBV14 and TRBJ2-7; D unresolved. Between the trimmed V and J ends, which lost 4 bases and 2 bases, there was a span of 6 bases. The CDR3 extends over 12 amino acids. Germline V CDR1 and CDR2: SGHDN, FVKESK. For the CDR3, the DNA is TGTGCCAGCAGCCGCCAGCCCTACGAGCAGTACTTC. It codes for CASSRQPYEQYF.

This clonotype showed up just a few times. The chain uses TRBV5-1 and TRBJ1-2, with TRBD1 as a possible D gene (5 bases). CDR3 length: 13 residues. Germline V gives CDR1 SGHRS, CDR2 YFSETQ. Trimming shortened V by 0 bases and J by 7 bases, and 10 bases separated the two germline ends. The CDR3, as DNA: TGCGCCAGCAGCTTGGAACAGGTGGCTGGCTACACCTTC. This encodes CASSLEQVAGYTF.

The chain uses TRBV20-1 and TRBJ2-1, with 7 bases identical to TRBD2. The CDR3 is made up of 14 amino acids. Germline trimming cut 5 bases from V and 4 bases from J; bases unmatched to any gene: 8. Germline values: CDR1 DFQATT, CDR2 SNEGSKA (reference sequence). The CDR3 sequence: CSALLARTYNEQFF. For the CDR3, the DNA is TGCAGTGCTCTACTAGCGCGGACGTACAATGAGCAGTTCTTC.

This chain uses TRBV11-2 with TRBJ2-6; TRBD2 might be the D (7 bases). Trimming left V 5 bases short and J 0 bases short, with 17 bases between. In germline, CDR1 is SGHAT, CDR2 FQNNGV. The CDR3 totals 18 residues. The CDR3 DNA sequence: TGTGCCAGCAGCCCAAAAGGGGGGGGGAGCTCTGGGGCCAACGTCCTGACTTTC. It codes for CASSPKGGGSSGANVLTF. Drawing the rest from reference TRBV11-2 and TRBJ2-6, the complete variable domain is EAGVAQSPRYKIIEKRQSVAFWCNPISGHATLYWYQQILGQGPKLLIQFQNNGVVDDSQLPKDRFSAERLKGVDSTLKIQPAKLEDSAVYLCASSPKGGGSSGANVLTFGAGSRLTVL.

There are many counts of this clonotype. J is TRBJ2-5 and V is TRBV7-9; 7 bases line up with TRBD1. Germline CDR1 SEHNR, CDR2 FQNEAQ (reference sequence). V lost 4 bases to trimming and J lost 2 bases; unmatched junction nucleotides: 4. This CDR3 comprises 14 residues. The CDR3 sequence is CASSSGQTQETQYF. The CDR3, as DNA: TGTGCCAGCAGCTCGGGACAGACACAAGAGACCCAGTACTTC.

The chain employs TRBV28 and TRBJ2-1, with TRBD2 matching 10 bases. From germline, CDR1 is MDHEN and CDR2 SYDVKM. J gave up 9 bases and V 6 bases, and 5 bases lay outside the gene matches. CDR3 size: 13 residues. CDR3 region: CASSLGLAVEQFF. CDR3 DNA: TGTGCCAGCAGCCTTGGACTAGCGGTTGAGCAGTTCTTC.

The chain has TRBV5-6 and TRBJ1-2, with D hard to call. V shed 5 bases and J shed 7 bases, with 9 bases lying between them. Germline CDR1 reads SGHDT; CDR2 reads YYEEEE. The CDR3 consists of 11 residues. CDR3 coding DNA: TGTGCCAGCAGGAGGCTCGGTGGCTACACCTTC. Protein sequence: CASRRLGGYTF.